This T cell receptor beta chain emerged from a study of regulatory T cells in long-lasting Graves disease (dated by TCRdb to about 2021). Background for the entire study: Newly diagnosed Graves' disease patients had taken antithyroid drugs for less than 3 months. This study used TCR sequencing and RNA sequencing of peripheral blood to compare persistent Graves' disease patients against newly diagnosed Graves' disease patients. The study was conducted in China and was registered as a clinical trial. A total of 33 samples underwent TCR sequencing, from about 13 patients with persistent Graves' disease and roughly 20 patients with newly diagnosed Graves' disease.

The CDR3 holds 15 amino acids from the cysteine to the phenylalanine. Here the CDR3 DNA is all that survives: 45 bases in frame from base 1. V is trimmed back by 2 bases and J by 2 bases, and the junction contains 3 bases that no gene match accounts for. CDR1 and CDR2, per the germline V gene, are ENHRY and SYGVKD. The label giving this sample's time point can be read as: newly diagnosed GD, antithyroid drugs for less than 3 months. RNA was extracted from PBMCs in TRIzol for both TCR sequencing and RNA sequencing. Graves' disease was diagnosed according to American Thyroid Association guidelines. Patients were recruited from an endocrinology department in Xi'an, China. From each patient, 7.5 to 9.5 milliliters of peripheral blood was collected into an EDTA anticoagulant tube. PBMCs were isolated by Ficoll Paque Plus density gradient separation without further T cell sorting. An Agilent 2100 Bioanalyzer and agarose gel were used to assess RNA quality, and a NanoDrop 2000 was used to measure RNA concentration.

The library was built by means of multiplex PCR. TCRdb shows the sequencer as Illumina HiSeq 4000. To build TCR beta libraries, CDR3 regions were amplified by Arm-PCR using iRepertoire HTBI primers. Before sequencing, the PCR products went through gel purification. Concerning the study's data processing: Across samples, 60 to 70 TRBV and around 15 TRBJ segments were identified and used for gene usage analysis of CDR3 amino acid clonotypes. COPE and FqMerger were used to merge filtered high-quality paired reads into contigs. BLAST was used to align contigs to IMGT TRBV, TRBD and TRBJ reference genes, with CDR3 defined following IMGT. Any clonotype with a frequency above 0.1% was counted as a highly expanded clone. Shannon entropy was used to measure repertoire diversity, and the Gini coefficient was used to measure V-J evenness. Public clonotypes were defined as clonotypes shared by more than one individual. Clones were called with MiXCR by TCRdb after fastp trimmed the public reads at Q25, and only in-frame beta chains were retained. Entries that share a CDR3 protein sequence are merged under the most common genes and DNA. These V and J calls derive from TCRdb rather than the authors' analysis. In this sample the table shows more than 450,000 distinct CDR3 sequences, approximately 12% of which occur a single time. The top ten hold 8.9% of the sample.

Study-wide conclusions, independent of this receptor: Compared with newly diagnosed patients, patients with persistent Graves' disease had lower TCR Shannon entropy and fewer highly expanded clones, which suggests clonal expansion. Persistent disease showed preferential use of TRBV28, TRBJ1-2 and TRBJ2-5, whereas newly diagnosed disease favored TRBV20-1 and TRBJ2-1. A larger number of public clonotypes was shared among persistent patients (fewer than 3,000) than among newly diagnosed patients (approximately 1,000). The small sample size was acknowledged by the authors as a limitation that may reduce accuracy. Sequencing and analysis were limited to the TCR beta chain. The study examined only peripheral blood because the primary lesion, thyroid tissue, could not be accessed.

Points on this clonotype: The antigen it recognizes is unknown. Per-base quality was not reported, and no clone a single base away is much larger than it.

Another study also made use of these data, one on T cells in Graves' hyperthyroidism and ophthalmopathy. As the second study states: Graves' hyperthyroidism was defined as stable when no progression to ophthalmopathy occurred over 18 months of follow-up. The hyperthyroidism patients were between 18 and 65 years old and newly diagnosed, with a disease duration of less than 2 months. Exclusion was applied to patients with uncontrolled infections, other autoimmune diseases, pregnancy or lactation. Diagnoses relied on clinical symptoms, serum thyroxine and TRAb, thyroid ultrasound and orbital computed tomography. A first-round RT-PCR of the TCR CDR3 used the HTBI primer set with the Qiagen OneStep RT-PCR kit. Most expanded thyroid clonotypes (frequency above 0.001) were also detected in blood, suggesting blood repertoires may reflect thyroid immune responses. In cross-validation, a model built on a 13 V-J signature told ophthalmopathy apart from stable hyperthyroidism with about 90% sensitivity and approximately 81% specificity, and in testing the same model reached 80%/75%. In validation, the model predicted progression to ophthalmopathy with approximately 70% sensitivity and around 72% specificity, a median of 6.5 months before onset. To identify distinguishing TCR V-J signatures, a discovery cohort of 100 patients was used, comprising 43 with Graves' ophthalmopathy and about 59 with stable Graves' hyperthyroidism. Prospective prediction of ophthalmopathy was tested in an independent validation cohort consisting of about 20 hyperthyroidism patients and over 15 patients who later progressed to ophthalmopathy. The 75 to 100 discovery patients were randomly split 7:3 into training and test sets. In addition, the study compared T-cell repertoires in thyroid tissue and in blood from about six Graves' hyperthyroidism patients. After blood sampling, hyperthyroidism patients were treated with methimazole at a starting dose of 30 mg daily, and ophthalmopathy patients were treated with high-dose intravenous methylprednisolone. The libraries were constructed in a second round of multiplex PCR and then size-selected and purified. Paired-end sequencing of the libraries was performed with 100 bp reads on an Illumina HiSeq2000. SOAPnuke was used to process the raw data, removing reads that contained adapters or uncalled bases, had a mean Phred below 15, or lacked an exact match to the constant primer or identifier. High-quality paired reads were merged with COPE v1.2.5, and unique nucleotide sequences were defined as clonotypes. MiTCR v1.1 was used to align the clonotypes against IMGT TRBV, TRBD and TRBJ reference segments. Only V-J combinations with frequency above 0.0001, covering approximately 99% of repertoires, were analysed. The TCS score was defined as F50 (clonal expansion) divided by E x V (chaos), with BLOSUM62-based TCRdist calculated between CDR3 peptides within each V-J. Welch's t-statistics and random forest reduced 500 to 650 V-J features to roughly 13, which were used in a naive Bayes classifier (R e1071). Sample size was not statistically predetermined, and blinding of investigators to group allocation was not performed. The paper describes TCR Vbeta CDR3 sequencing of around 130 peripheral blood samples, made up of 40 to 45 ophthalmopathy patients, roughly 80 hyperthyroidism patients and about 17 progressor patients.

The TCR was taken from a woman aged 25 to 39 with Graves disease. Donor details come from another sample of the same person, matched by shared clones. This chain is built from TRBV10-3 and TRBJ2-7; TRBD2 matches 10 bases in the middle. Sequencing was performed on peripheral blood mononuclear cells (PBMCs), taken at new diagnosis, from a patient treated with antithyroid drugs. The CDR3 region has the sequence CAISEGLAAAYEQYF. The nucleotide sequence is TGTGCCATCAGTGAGGGACTAGCGGCAGCCTACGAGCAGTACTTC.